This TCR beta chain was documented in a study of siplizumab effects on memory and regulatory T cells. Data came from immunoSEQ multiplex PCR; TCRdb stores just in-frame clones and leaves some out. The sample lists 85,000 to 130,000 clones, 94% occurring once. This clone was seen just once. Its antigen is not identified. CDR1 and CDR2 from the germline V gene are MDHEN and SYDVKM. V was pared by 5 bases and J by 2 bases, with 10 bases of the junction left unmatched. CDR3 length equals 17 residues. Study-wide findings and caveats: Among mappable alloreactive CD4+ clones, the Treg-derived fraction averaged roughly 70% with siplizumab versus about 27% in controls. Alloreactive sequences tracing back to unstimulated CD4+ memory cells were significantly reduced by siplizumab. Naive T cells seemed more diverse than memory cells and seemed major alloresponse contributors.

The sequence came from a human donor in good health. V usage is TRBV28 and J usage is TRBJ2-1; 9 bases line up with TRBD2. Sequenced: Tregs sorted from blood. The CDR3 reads CASSTHLAGRAYNEQFF. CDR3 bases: TGTGCCAGCAGTACACATCTAGCGGGACGGGCCTACAATGAGCAGTTCTTC. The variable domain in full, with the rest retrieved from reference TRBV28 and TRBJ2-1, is DVKVTQSSRYLVKRTGEKVFLECVQDMDHENMFWYRQDPGLGLRLIYFSYDVKMKEKGDIPEGYSVSREKKERFSLILESASTNQTSMYLCASSTHLAGRAYNEQFFGPGTRLTVL.